This T cell receptor (beta chain) is from a study of regulatory T cells in long-lasting Graves disease. The study, taken as a whole, reports: Only peripheral blood was studied, not thyroid tissue.

Germline values: CDR1 SGHTA, CDR2 FQGTGA. This CDR3 comprises 14 residues. V lost 5 bases to trimming and J lost 7 bases, with 12 bases between them. This clonotype was seen ten or more times. Its antigen is unidentified. Sequencing libraries for TCR beta were prepared with iRepertoire HTBI primers and Arm-PCR of CDR3 regions. MiXCR, applied by TCRdb to the multiplex PCR reads, yields one record per CDR3 protein. The profile shows around 450,000 distinct CDR3 sequences, 20% to 25% of them singletons. As for time point: persistent/refractory GD, antithyroid drugs over 5 years with positive TRAb. There was RNA extracted from PBMCs, and the TCR library was made from it.

The sequencing here drew on peripheral blood mononuclear cells (PBMCs), taken when the disease was refractory, from a patient treated with antithyroid drugs. The receptor was derived from a female donor with Graves disease. The chain combines TRBV7-3 with TRBJ1-6; D unclear. The chain's CDR3 is CASSRIGGNSPLHF. Here the CDR3 DNA reads TGTGCCAGCAGCCGAATCGGAGGAAATTCACCCCTCCACTTT.